The 32 T cell receptor beta chains below all came from one sample that was sequenced in a study of CD8+CD57+ T cells in acquired aplastic anemia. Investigators profiled TCR beta VDJ and CDR3 from genomic DNA template. TCRdb fed the reads into MiXCR, producing one record per CDR3 protein. The sample consists of some 210,000 distinct CDR3 sequences, over 55% of them appearing once. Specimen: sorted CD4+, CD8+, or CD8+CD57+ T cells (not recorded which) from PBMCs. These receptors came from a human donor in good health.

This clonotype was recorded only once. The V gene is TRBV2, the J gene TRBJ1-2; D might be TRBD1 (5 bases). Looked up from germline, CDR1 is SNHLY and CDR2 is FYNNEI. This CDR3 region has 14 residues. Trimming left V 2 bases short and J 4 bases short, with 11 bases between. The CDR3 loop reads CASSERRTLYGYTF. Written as DNA, the CDR3 is TGTGCCAGCAGTGAAAGGAGGACACTCTATGGCTACACCTTC.

This clonotype came up a few times. The chain couples TRBV12-3 or TRBV12-4 to TRBJ1-1; 7 nucleotides align to TRBD1. The CDR3 consists of 15 residues. The V and J ends lost 6 bases and 5 bases, in that order; junction bases with no gene match: 12. As DNA, the CDR3 is TGTGCCAGCAGCCGGGACAGTGTACCAGGGACTGAAGCTTTCTTT. This codes for CASSRDSVPGTEAFF.

In its sample, this clonotype was seen once. This sequence joins TRBV20-1 and TRBJ2-1, with D unclear. In germline, CDR1 is DFQATT, CDR2 SNEGSKA (reference sequence). V was cut by 0 bases and J by 12 bases, with 18 bases left in between. CDR3 length equals 14 residues. Here the CDR3 DNA reads TGCAGTGCTAGAGACGTCGGATTCACAGATACGCAGTTCTTC. Its protein product is CSARDVGFTDTQFF.

This clonotype was seen at least ten times. This chain links TRBV30 with TRBJ2-2, with D perhaps matching TRBD2 (6 bases). The germline V gene has CDR1 GTSNPN and CDR2 SVGIG (reference sequence). Trimming shortened V by 5 bases and J by 4 bases, and 8 bases separated the two germline ends. The CDR3 runs to 12 residues. CDR3: CAWGGPTGELFF. The CDR3 region has the DNA TGTGCCTGGGGAGGGCCCACCGGGGAGCTGTTTTTT. Based on the CDR3 plus reference TRBV30 and TRBJ2-2, the full variable domain is SQTIHQWPATLVQPVGSPLSLECTVEGTSNPNLYWYRQAAGRGLQLLFYSVGIGQISSEVPQNLSASRPQDRQFILSSKKLLLSDSGFYLCAWGGPTGELFFGEGSRLTVL.

This chain joins TRBV20-1 and TRBJ2-5; 9 bases agree with TRBD2. V shed 1 base and J 0 bases; nucleotides not matched to a gene: 3. Germline V CDR1 and CDR2: DFQATT, SNEGSKA (reference sequence). The CDR3 contains 15 residues. In DNA form, the CDR3 reads TGCAGTGCTAGAGGACTAGCGGAATACCAAGAGACCCAGTACTTC. It codes for CSARGLAEYQETQYF.

The chain has TRBV20-1 and TRBJ1-4, with D tentatively TRBD1 (6 bases). CDR1 DFQATT and CDR2 SNEGSKA come from the germline V gene (reference sequence). V was cut by 6 bases and J by 6 bases, with 11 bases left in between. The CDR3 runs to 12 residues. The CDR3 loop reads CSARGRDEKLFF. CDR3 nucleotides: TGCAGTGCCAGGGGACGGGATGAAAAACTGTTTTTT.

This clonotype was seen ten or more times. The gene calls are TRBV4-2 and TRBJ2-3; possibly TRBD2 for D (6 bases). CDR3 length: 16 amino acids. Trimming took 0 bases from V and 7 from J, leaving 17 bases between them. Germline V lookup: CDR1 LGHNA, CDR2 YNFKEQ. In DNA form, the CDR3 reads TGTGCCAGCAGCCAAGAAATCGGGACTGGGAGCTATACGCAGTATTTT. Protein: CASSQEIGTGSYTQYF.

This clonotype was seen a few times. The chain carries TRBV10-3 and TRBJ1-2; TRBD1 matches at 9 bases. CDR1 and CDR2 (germline): ENHRY, SYGVKD. The V segment lost 3 bases and the J segment 5 bases; nucleotides outside the gene matches: 4. The CDR3 loop spans 14 amino acids. The CDR3 is CAISDTGGRYGYTF. CDR3 coding DNA: TGTGCCATCAGTGACACAGGGGGCAGGTATGGCTACACCTTC.

This clonotype was detected once. CDR3 nucleotides: TGTGCCAGTAGCCCCCCGGCACCGGAGGAGAAACTGTTTTTT. This codes for CASSPPAPEEKLFF. This rearrangement joins TRBV19 to TRBJ1-4; D gene uncertain. V dropped 6 bases and J dropped 11 bases, with 19 bases sitting between them. In germline, CDR1 is LNHDA, CDR2 SQIVND (reference sequence). This CDR3 region has 14 residues.

As for this clonotype: One end of the junction varies from germline; a read error may be responsible. The chain recombines TRBV2 with TRBJ2-7, with 9 bases aligning to TRBD2. Germline-derived CDR1 and CDR2 are SNHLY and FYNNEI. The CDR3 length is 12 residues. The CDR3 DNA follows: TGCGCCAGCGGGGGGCCAGTCTACGAGCAGTACTTC. Translated: CASGGPVYEQYF.

The chain combines TRBV9 with TRBJ1-6, with D perhaps matching TRBD1 (5 bases). Germline values: CDR1 SGDLS, CDR2 YYNGEE. This CDR3 is built from 16 residues. Trimming pared 3 bases from V and 5 bases from J, leaving 15 bases between. The CDR3 nucleotides read TGTGCCAGCAGCGCGACCCCGACAGCCGATAATTCACCCCTCCACTTT. Translated: CASSATPTADNSPLHF.

This clonotype showed up just once. This chain joins TRBV19 and TRBJ2-2; TRBD1 agrees at 10 bases. With V trimmed by 4 bases and J by 9 bases, 17 bases remained unmatched. CDR1 is LNHDA and CDR2 is SQIVND in the germline V gene (reference sequence). The CDR3 has 18 amino acids. Here the CDR3 DNA reads TGTGCCAGTAGTACTGCCTCCGGGACAGGGGTAATGGGCAGGGAGCTGTTTTTT. Protein: CASSTASGTGVMGRELFF.

Notes on this clonotype: One end of the junction varies from germline; a read error may be responsible. This chain uses TRBV7-9 with TRBJ2-7; D possibly corresponds to TRBD1 (6 bases). This CDR3 has 15 residues. The V gene's germline CDR1 is SEHNR and CDR2 FQNEAQ (reference sequence). The CDR3 DNA follows: TGCGCCAGCAGCTTGGGGGCGGTGAGCTCCTACGAGCAGTACTTC. Protein sequence: CASSLGAVSSYEQYF.

V usage is TRBV7-2 and J usage is TRBJ1-2, with D unclear. The CDR3 is 14 residues long. The V end was cut by 1 base, the J end by 4 bases, with 10 bases between. Germline CDR1 and CDR2: SGHTA and FQGNSA. The CDR3, as DNA: TGTGCCAGCAGCTTAGACCAGGCAGCCTATGGCTACACCTTC. This gives the protein CASSLDQAAYGYTF.

This rearrangement joins TRBV2 to TRBJ1-6, with a weak D call TRBD1 (6 bases). CDR1 and CDR2 from the germline V gene are SNHLY and FYNNEI. V was cut by 6 bases and J by 0 bases, with 12 bases left in between. The CDR3 length is 16 residues. The CDR3 sequence: CASRRTESSYNSPLHF. As DNA, the CDR3 is TGTGCCAGCAGGAGGACAGAGAGCTCCTATAATTCACCCCTCCACTTT.

The V call is TRBV7-8, the J call TRBJ2-7, with D possibly TRBD1 on 6 matching bases. V dropped 7 bases and J dropped 5 bases, with 18 bases sitting between them. CDR1 and CDR2 from the germline V gene are SGHVS and FQNEAQ. This CDR3 is 14 amino acids long. The CDR3 DNA reads as TGTGCCAGCATGCCTGGGCAGGGGTTAAACGAGCAGTACTTC. As protein: CASMPGQGLNEQYF.

The rearrangement joins TRBV10-3 to TRBJ2-7, with D unresolved. V was trimmed by 4 bases and J by 3 bases, leaving 4 bases between them. The CDR3 consists of 11 residues. Germline V gene data show CDR1 as ENHRY and CDR2 as SYGVKD. DNA for the CDR3: TGTGCCATCAGTGGCGGCTACGAGCAGTACTTC. Translation: CAISGGYEQYF.

The CDR3 here is CASKNPETEAFF. DNA of the CDR3: TGTGCCAGCAAAAATCCAGAGACTGAAGCTTTCTTT. V usage is TRBV6-4 and J usage is TRBJ1-1; no firm D call. Germline V gene sequence: CDR1 MRHNA, CDR2 SNTAGT. The V end lost 7 bases, the J end lost 5 bases, and 11 bases lay between the germline ends. This CDR3 is 12 amino acids long.

The genes are TRBV2 and TRBJ2-7; tentative D call: TRBD1 (7 bases). Per germline, CDR1 SNHLY and CDR2 FYNNEI. This CDR3 region has 14 residues. The V and J ends lost 8 bases and 6 bases respectively, with 20 bases between them. DNA of the CDR3: TGTGCCAGCCGGGGAGTTCAGGGGGGCGGCGAGCAGTACTTC. It specifies CASRGVQGGGEQYF.

This clonotype has just one count. V usage is TRBV10-3 and J usage is TRBJ2-3; no reliable D call. The germline V gene has CDR1 ENHRY and CDR2 SYGVKD. Trimming shortened V by 10 bases and J by 0 bases, and 14 bases separated the two germline ends. CDR3 length equals 14 residues. The CDR3 DNA is TGTGCCAGTTGGCTAGGAGCTAGCACAGATACGCAGTATTTT. This sequence encodes CASWLGASTDTQYF.

This chain connects TRBV9 to TRBJ1-1; no definite D call. The CDR3 is made up of 13 amino acids. Germline assignment: CDR1 SGDLS and CDR2 YYNGEE. Trimming stripped 0 bases from V and 3 bases from J, with 6 bases between. The DNA of the CDR3 is TGTGCCAGCAGCGTAGACGGCTACACTGAAGCTTTCTTT. Its protein is CASSVDGYTEAFF.

This clonotype was detected only once. The gene calls are TRBV10-3 and TRBJ1-5, with 8 bases matching TRBD1. The CDR3 consists of 16 residues. The germline V gene encodes CDR1 ENHRY and CDR2 SYGVKD. V was clipped by 4 bases and J by 12 bases; unmatched bases: 17. The CDR3 DNA is TGTGCCATCAGTGGGTCCGGACAGGGCCTCAATCATCTCCAGCATTTT. It specifies CAISGSGQGLNHLQHF.

Ten or more counts support this clonotype. V is TRBV7-4 and J is TRBJ2-7; D gene uncertain. This CDR3 spans 13 amino acids. CDR1 and CDR2 from the germline V gene are SGHVT and SQSDAQ. The V end was cut by 8 bases, the J end by 0 bases, with 11 bases between. The CDR3 loop is CASLTEPSYEQYF. DNA of the CDR3: TGTGCCAGCCTTACAGAACCCTCCTACGAGCAGTACTTC.

The rearrangement links TRBV5-1 to TRBJ2-1; D uncertain. V gave up 5 bases and J gave up 7 bases, with 13 bases separating them. This CDR3 has 13 residues. The V gene's germline CDR1 is SGHRS and CDR2 YFSETQ. This CDR3 is CASSRVEGNEQFF. CDR3 DNA: TGCGCCAGCAGTAGGGTTGAAGGTAATGAGCAGTTCTTC.

This clonotype came up a few times. The chain combines TRBV30 with TRBJ2-7; 14 nucleotides line up with TRBD2. The CDR3 length is 17 residues. V lost 5 bases to trimming and J lost 3 bases; unmatched junction nucleotides: 12. Germline V gene data show CDR1 as GTSNPN and CDR2 as SVGIG (reference sequence). DNA for the CDR3: TGTGCCTGGGGCGGACTAGCGGGAGGAAACTATCACTACGAGCAGTACTTC. Translated, it gives CAWGGLAGGNYHYEQYF.

The rearrangement joins TRBV2 to TRBJ1-6, with no clear D. V lost 3 bases to trimming and J lost 7 bases, with 7 bases between them. The CDR3 sequence is 13 residues long. From germline, CDR1 is SNHLY and CDR2 FYNNEI. The CDR3 is CASSDLRNSPLHF. The CDR3 nucleotides read TGTGCCAGCAGTGATCTGAGAAATTCACCCCTCCACTTT. Supplemented by reference TRBV2 and TRBJ1-6, the full variable domain reads EPEVTQTPSHQVTQMGQEVILRCVPISNHLYFYWYRQILGQKVEFLVSFYNNEISEKSEIFDDQFSVERPDGSNFTLKIRSTKLEDSAMYFCASSDLRNSPLHFGNGTRLTVT.

The chain uses TRBV7-9 and TRBJ2-3; 8 nucleotides align to TRBD1. V lost 5 bases, J lost 6 bases, and 13 bases stayed unmatched. Germline-derived CDR1 and CDR2 are SEHNR and FQNEAQ (reference sequence). The CDR3 covers 16 residues. As DNA, the CDR3 is TGTGCCAGCAGCACCGCCGGGACAGGATTACAGGATACGCAGTATTTT. Its translation is CASSTAGTGLQDTQYF.

The chain uses TRBV7-2 and TRBJ2-2; D gene uncertain. The CDR3 covers 13 residues. CDR1 and CDR2 from the germline V gene are SGHTA and FQGNSA. The germline V and J ends were trimmed by 7 bases and 5 bases, with 11 bases remaining between them. CDR3 sequence (DNA): TGTGCCAGCACCTTCCTCGGGACCGGGGAGCTGTTTTTT. It codes for CASTFLGTGELFF.

The V and J genes are TRBV7-6 and TRBJ2-2; TRBD1 matches at 8 bases. V shed 6 bases, J shed 6 bases, and the junction held 12 bases outside the gene matches. Germline CDR1 SGHVS, CDR2 FNYEAQ. This CDR3 contains 16 residues. CDR3 sequence (DNA): TGTGCCAGCAGTCGATCGCGGACAGGGAAGCCCGGGGAGCTGTTTTTT. Amino acids: CASSRSRTGKPGELFF.

V and J are TRBV20-1 and TRBJ2-4; D may be TRBD1 (5 bases). V was shortened by 5 bases and J by 2 bases, with 13 bases between the two germline ends. CDR3 length equals 14 residues. The germline V gene has CDR1 DFQATT and CDR2 SNEGSKA (reference sequence). The chain's CDR3 is CSAAIVGPKNIQYF. The CDR3 DNA is TGCAGTGCTGCGATAGTGGGGCCCAAAAACATTCAGTACTTC.

This clonotype was seen at least ten times. Germline and junction disagree at one end, which may indicate a read error. The CDR3 DNA sequence: TGTGCCAGCAGCCGCGGACCCAGTTATGAGATACGCAGTGATTTT. Translation: CASSRGPSYEIRSDF. The genes are TRBV14 and TRBJ2-3; D not certain. This CDR3 has 15 amino acids. Germline V gives CDR1 SGHDN, CDR2 FVKESK.

The chain joins TRBV5-1 to TRBJ1-2; possibly TRBD1 for D (5 bases). The V end lost 0 bases, the J end lost 4 bases, and 7 bases lay between the germline ends. The germline V gene encodes CDR1 SGHRS and CDR2 YFSETQ. This CDR3 has 13 amino acids. Here the CDR3 reads CASSLVGVYGYTF. The CDR3 DNA reads as TGCGCCAGCAGCTTGGTGGGGGTCTATGGCTACACCTTC.